These T cell receptor beta chains were read from a single sample in a study of siplizumab effects on memory and regulatory T cells. This table comes from immunoSEQ multiplex PCR, and its TCRdb copy is limited to in-frame clones, with some not included. The repertoire holds 70,000 to 90,000 clones, over 80% seen once, with roughly 15% in the top ten. The sequenced sample was CD4+ T cells sorted from blood. The origin of the receptors is a human donor in good health. The conserved cysteine and the conserved F or W are not part of the CDR3 here. The D gene is left open where the match is weak.

D: NA; V: TRBV6-5; CDR3: ASSFNQNQPQH
D: TRBD2; V: TRBV11-2; CDR3: ASSSRGEGFTETQY
D: TRBD2; V: TRBV7-8; CDR3: ASSLRTSGSGYNEQF
D: NA; V: TRBV18; CDR3: ASSPNLKWTVANYGYT
D: TRBD2; V: TRBV5-1; CDR3: ASSSGLAGRVEQF
D: TRBD1; V: TRBV5-1; CDR3: ASSWGQAQETQY
D: TRBD2; V: TRBV18; CDR3: ASSPQTSGRIDTQY
D: NA; V: TRBV29-1; CDR3: SVEPGMNTEAF
D: NA; V: TRBV19; CDR3: ASSNAVGNTEAF
D: TRBD1; V: TRBV9; CDR3: ASSVGLQGDSGNTIY
D: TRBD1; V: TRBV5-1; CDR3: ASSSRTGDPTNEKLF
D: NA; V: TRBV29-1; CDR3: SVIWGSSYNEQF
D: NA; V: TRBV19; CDR3: ASIPPGTDTQY
D: TRBD1; V: TRBV5-1; CDR3: ASSSKQGALAEAF
D: NA; V: TRBV11-3; CDR3: ASSIPGAQETQY
D: NA; V: TRBV7-6; CDR3: ASSPGFSSYEQY
D: TRBD2; V: TRBV5-4; CDR3: ASMLAGVDNEQF
D: NA; V: TRBV30; CDR3: AWSVNRVGNTIY
D: TRBD1; V: TRBV6-1; CDR3: ASSTDRAAYNEQF
D: NA; V: TRBV5-6; CDR3: ASSLVDTGNTIY
D: NA; V: TRBV7-2; CDR3: ASRRPGIGELF
D: TRBD1; V: TRBV19; CDR3: ASSILTGGTGELF
D: TRBD2; V: TRBV14; CDR3: ASRRSGTSGNNEQF
D: NA; V: TRBV19; CDR3: ASSIEGRNQPQH
D: NA; V: TRBV29-1; CDR3: SVVTDYEQY
D: NA; V: TRBV11-3; CDR3: ASSTRARTTDTQY
D: TRBD1; V: TRBV7-8; CDR3: ASSYRGPFSGANVLT
D: TRBD1; V: TRBV5-1; CDR3: ASSSQGATEAF
D: NA; V: TRBV9; CDR3: ASTKSEGDWDGRNEQF
D: NA; V: TRBV7-9; CDR3: ASSPGIPWETQY
D: NA; V: TRBV7-3; CDR3: ASSSAGANYGYT
D: NA; V: TRBV6-6; CDR3: ASSYWGDVDEQY
D: NA; V: TRBV25-1; CDR3: ASSEPGPQGETQY
D: NA; V: TRBV21-1; CDR3: ASSATKVAAGTRNEQY
D: TRBD2; V: TRBV27; CDR3: ASSRSKLAGGSRDTQY
D: NA; V: TRBV6-1; CDR3: ASSLENKNQPQH
D: TRBD2; V: TRBV5-1; CDR3: ASSLGLAASTDTQY
D: NA; V: TRBV30; CDR3: AWSVLDSARRTEAF
D: TRBD1; V: TRBV7-2; CDR3: ASSLRTGGPTDTQY
D: NA; V: TRBV28; CDR3: ASSPLVLGKETQY
D: TRBD1; V: TRBV30; CDR3: AWRDRDRDGYT
D: NA; V: TRBV14; CDR3: ASSTEGYEQY
D: TRBD2; V: TRBV27; CDR3: ASRTGTSHQSYNEQF
D: NA; V: TRBV2; CDR3: ASKSSDTQY
D: NA; V: TRBV6-5; CDR3: ASSRSPGRETQY
D: NA; V: TRBV2; CDR3: ASQGRGLTYEQY
D: NA; V: TRBV7-3; CDR3: ASSLTRERGNEQF
D: NA; V: TRBV5-5; CDR3: ASSPWDLRGAEAF
D: NA; V: TRBV25-1; CDR3: ATKGTGELF
D: TRBD2; V: TRBV9; CDR3: ASSAPRASGSTGELF
D: NA; V: TRBV6-1; CDR3: ASSESGNGNTIY